The rows below give T cell receptor beta chains drawn from one sample of a study of cytomegalovirus exposure and HLA in healthy donors. The table came from immunoSEQ multiplex PCR; TCRdb's copy has only in-frame clones and leaves some out. The sample has fewer than 300,000 clones; around 86% are singletons. Sequencing was carried out using PBMCs. The receptors originated from a man in his forties in good health and CMV-seropositive. The CDR3 runs from the conserved cysteine through the conserved F or W.

j_call v_call cdr3_aa
TRBJ2-3 TRBV6-1 CASSGGSGGRDTQYF
TRBJ1-2 TRBV29-1 CSAAGTGVYGYTF
TRBJ2-7 TRBV28 CATHRQGTYEQYF
TRBJ1-1 TRBV5-1 CASTSGTPNTEAFF
TRBJ2-2 TRBV9 CASNKNTGELFF
TRBJ2-7 TRBV27 CASSSRDRSYEQYF
TRBJ1-1 TRBV27 CASRDGQGGESFF
TRBJ1-4 TRBV27 CASSLRVTGNEKLFF
TRBJ2-7 TRBV4-2 CASSQEGQGGYEQYF
TRBJ2-7 TRBV19 CASTSGTGGNEQYF
TRBJ1-2 TRBV6-6 CASSYRQVLSGYTF
TRBJ2-2 TRBV5-1 CASSFTLTGTGELFF
TRBJ1-1 TRBV14 CASSRTANTEAFF
TRBJ2-5 TRBV7-2 CASSLAVAGGQETQYF
TRBJ2-1 TRBV27 CASSPSYNEQFF
TRBJ1-2 TRBV27 CASSQTGGDGYTF
TRBJ2-5 TRBV6-1 CASTNPGSETQYF
TRBJ1-1 TRBV4-1 CASSQASGAEAFF
TRBJ1-2 TRBV7-2 CASSLGLPGSGYTF
TRBJ2-2 TRBV9 CASSDQLGLAGDLTGELFF
TRBJ2-6 TRBV5-1 CASGQGVSGANVLTF
TRBJ1-3 TRBV6-1 CASSEALGVGNTIYF
TRBJ1-3 TRBV5-1 CASSLVGGLSGNTIYF
TRBJ1-2 TRBV5-1 CASSWGGGDRAAYGYTF
TRBJ1-5 TRBV28 CASSPWTEHSSQPQHF
TRBJ2-7 TRBV28 CASSQTSTTYEQYF
TRBJ2-3 TRBV19 CASSIVLLTDTQYF
TRBJ2-7 TRBV19 CASSIGAGAEDREYF
TRBJ2-5 TRBV15 CATSRAKQRQETQYF
TRBJ2-7 TRBV5-1 CASSPRLAGTYGQYF
TRBJ2-7 TRBV10-3 CAISDGQGYEQYF
TRBJ2-7 TRBV18 CASSPKRESPEQYF
TRBJ1-2 TRBV6-5 CASSRQGTYGYTF
TRBJ1-2 TRBV19 CASSIQGNGYTF
TRBJ2-2 TRBV25-1 CASSESRQGAGGELFF
TRBJ1-1 TRBV4-2 CASSLDRGGTEAFF
TRBJ2-5 TRBV7-7 CASSHLPATGTGIRETQYF
TRBJ2-7 TRBV19 CASSWGSGTGPYEQYF
TRBJ2-5 TRBV19 CASSIAPGAGVGETQYF
TRBJ2-7 TRBV11-2 CASVSLPSGSYEQYF
TRBJ2-1 TRBV7-7 CASSLAIAGGQVEQFF
TRBJ1-2 TRBV4-1 CASSLTPHRGHGYTF
TRBJ1-1 TRBV9 CASSVGGGVNTEAFF
TRBJ2-7 TRBV13 CASSFSETPTYEQYF
TRBJ1-2 TRBV7-9 CASSLQGANYGYTF
TRBJ2-1 TRBV28 CASKGQLYNEQFF
TRBJ2-1 TRBV11-3 CASSPGTVKSNEQFF
TRBJ1-1 TRBV28 CAIEGNTEAFF
TRBJ2-3 TRBV6-6 CASSFTVQGTDTQYF
TRBJ2-5 TRBV5-1 CASSSGQGGETQYF
TRBJ1-1 TRBV27 CASSLTGSRTEAFF
TRBJ1-1 TRBV7-9 CASSLGGVGANTEAFF
TRBJ2-7 TRBV2 CASRSGTGYEQYF
TRBJ2-7 TRBV27 CASSLTGTLYEQYF